Only a few counts were recorded for the clone carrying this T cell receptor beta chain. The data were obtained in a study of T-cell memory formation after mild COVID-19. Germline V gives CDR1 SGHVS, CDR2 FQNEAQ. V was clipped by 5 bases and J by 3 bases; unmatched bases: 3. CDR3 length equals 15 residues. TCRdb processed the 5' RACE reads anew with MiXCR; each CDR3 protein has one entry. The table lists hundreds of thousands of distinct CDR3 sequences, about 20% of them singletons. This TCR derives from a man younger than 35 who had mild COVID-19 (a few samples of this study predate the infection). Cell type and time point are not known. This rearrangement joins TRBV7-8 to TRBJ2-7, with 14 nucleotides matching TRBD2. Sequenced input: PBMCs or a T cell subset sorted from them (not recorded which). The CDR3 DNA is TGTGCCAGCAGCGCGACTAGCGGGGGGGACTACGAGCAGTACGTC. This codes for CASSATSGGDYEQYV.